This T cell receptor (beta chain) came from a study of blood T cell repertoires in COVID-19. Study as a whole: Italy, Spain and the United States were the sources of the convalescent and acute COVID-19 samples. T cells, B-cell-depleted T cells, or PBMCs provided the cDNA or gDNA that served as material.

Authors' analysis steps: From reference gene primer amplification, estimates of nucleated cell counts were derived. Profiled with immunoSEQ multiplex PCR; TCRdb holds only in-frame clones, not every one. V and J calls and clone size are copied from that table; D and trimming were computed from the DNA. The profile shows about 440,000 clones, 88% of them singletons. Trimming shortened V by 4 bases and J by 1 base, and 11 bases separated the two germline ends. CDR1 is SGHRS and CDR2 is YFSETQ in the germline V gene. The CDR3 contains 15 residues. Seattle participants joined during active infection and were tracked over time.

The rearrangement links TRBV5-1 to TRBJ2-2; possibly TRBD1 for D (6 bases). Source material: peripheral blood. The TCR originated in a woman aged 45-60 years with COVID-19, enrolled during active disease. CDR3 bases: TGCGCCAGCAGCCATGGACAGCTGAACACCGGGGAGCTGTTTTTT. This translates into CASSHGQLNTGELFF.